The rows below give T cell receptor beta chains drawn from one sample of a study of CD8+ T cells in alopecia areata. The repertoire was sequenced with immunoSEQ multiplex PCR; TCRdb's copy has only in-frame clones and lacks some. The data contain roughly 130,000 clones, roughly 54% of them singletons. The specimen comprised CD4+ T cells sorted from blood, sampled at week 0. The receptors come from a human donor with alopecia areata. Each CDR3 is given with its conserved first and last residue. The D gene is left open where the match is weak. The listing skips clone size in some rows; elsewhere it reads once, few, many or a size class.

>TRBV6-6|TRBJ1-2|-|-
CASSYSMQRVDGYTF
TGTGCCAGCAGTTACTCGATGCAGAGGGTTGATGGCTACACCTTC
>TRBV10-3|TRBJ2-1|TRBD2|few
CAISAAGGLDEQFF
TGTGCTATCAGCGCAGCGGGGGGGCTAGATGAGCAGTTCTTC
>TRBV2|TRBJ2-7|-|-
CASSEGLAEGEQYF
TGTGCCAGCAGTGAAGGGCTCGCCGAAGGGGAGCAGTACTTC
>TRBV29-1|TRBJ2-7|TRBD2|few
CSVEGTSGSYEQYF
TGCAGCGTTGAAGGGACTAGCGGCTCCTACGAGCAGTACTTC
>TRBV7-2|TRBJ1-2|-|-
CASSSGGTNYGYTF
TGTGCCAGCAGCTCCGGGGGTACTAACTATGGCTACACCTTC
>TRBV29-1|TRBJ1-1|-|few
CSVDPRPDGQRNTEAFF
TGCAGCGTTGATCCCCGCCCAGACGGGCAGCGGAACACTGAAGCTTTCTTT
>TRBV29-1|TRBJ2-1|TRBD1|-
CSGTRGPGNEQFF
TGCAGCGGTACCAGGGGGCCGGGGAATGAGCAGTTCTTC
>TRBV6-5|TRBJ1-1|-|-
CASSYSVTLGNTEAFF
TGTGCCAGCAGTTACTCGGTAACTTTAGGGAACACTGAAGCTTTCTTT
>TRBV6-6|TRBJ2-1|-|-
CASSYSPGNEQFF
TGTGCCAGCAGTTACTCACCGGGGAATGAGCAGTTCTTC
>TRBV4-1|TRBJ2-7|-|-
CASSQDRGFGYEQYF
TGCGCCAGCAGCCAAGATAGGGGATTTGGCTACGAGCAGTACTTC
>TRBV9|TRBJ1-1|-|few
CASSVTHPDTEAFF
TGTGCCAGCAGCGTAACCCACCCGGACACTGAAGCTTTCTTT
>TRBV4-1|TRBJ2-5|TRBD1|once
CASSQDPTGGETQYF
TGCGCCAGCAGCCAAGATCCTACAGGGGGAGAGACCCAGTACTTC
>TRBV4-1|TRBJ2-1|-|-
CASSLDLQQRNEQFF
TGCGCCAGCAGCCTCGATTTACAGCAACGCAATGAGCAGTTCTTC
>TRBV10-3|TRBJ1-2|-|few
CAISATAKSPNYGYTF
TGTGCCATCAGTGCTACCGCAAAATCTCCTAACTATGGCTACACCTTC
>TRBV5-1|TRBJ2-5|-|-
CASSLGGVEETQYF
TGCGCCAGCAGCTTGGGAGGGGTTGAAGAGACCCAGTACTTC
>TRBV29-1|TRBJ2-5|-|-
CSVGIAGDETQYF
TGCAGCGTTGGGATCGCCGGCGATGAGACCCAGTACTTC
>TRBV10-3|TRBJ2-3|TRBD1|-
CAISQTGGWTDTQYF
TGTGCCATCAGCCAGACAGGGGGATGGACAGATACGCAGTATTTT
>TRBV18|TRBJ1-1|-|-
CASSPGLNTEAFF
TGTGCCAGCTCACCAGGTTTGAACACTGAAGCTTTCTTT
>TRBV27|TRBJ2-7|TRBD2|-
CASSPRLGRGAYEQYF
TGTGCCAGCAGTCCCAGGCTCGGGAGGGGAGCCTACGAGCAGTACTTC
>TRBV19|TRBJ1-2|-|-
CASSIVAGGYTF
TGTGCCAGTAGTATAGTGGCGGGCGGCTACACCTTC
>TRBV10-3|TRBJ1-1|-|few
CAISSNTEAFF
TGTGCCATCAGTTCGAACACTGAAGCTTTCTTT
>TRBV5-4|TRBJ2-1|TRBD1|-
CASSLDLQGADEQFF
TGTGCCAGCAGCTTGGATTTACAGGGGGCCGATGAGCAGTTCTTC
>TRBV25-1|TRBJ2-7|TRBD1|few
CASGGQGSYEQYF
TGTGCCAGCGGGGGACAGGGCTCCTACGAGCAGTACTTC
>TRBV4-1|TRBJ2-1|-|-
CASSQDQTSSYNEQFF
TGCGCCAGCAGCCAAGATCAGACTAGCTCCTACAATGAGCAGTTCTTC
>TRBV7-2|TRBJ2-7|-|-
CASSRDRFASYEQYF
TGTGCCAGCAGCCGAGACAGGTTTGCCTCCTACGAGCAGTACTTC
>TRBV28|TRBJ1-5|-|-
CASSRDSNQPQHF
TGTGCCAGCAGCCGGGACAGCAATCAGCCCCAGCATTTT
>TRBV7-2|TRBJ2-5|-|-
CASSSGQIEETQYF
TGTGCCAGCAGCTCCGGACAGATTGAAGAGACCCAGTACTTC
>TRBV7-6|TRBJ2-5|TRBD1|few
CASSLGVRGQETQYF
TGTGCCAGCAGCTTAGGGGTCAGGGGGCAAGAGACCCAGTACTTC
>TRBV5-1|TRBJ2-5|-|few
CASSLGSAGAKETQYF
TGCGCCAGCAGCTTGGGGTCGGCAGGGGCTAAAGAGACCCAGTACTTC
>TRBV29-1|TRBJ2-2|-|-
CSVVLGRTPGELFF
TGCAGCGTTGTGCTTGGGCGGACCCCCGGGGAGCTGTTTTTT
>TRBV5-6|TRBJ2-3|-|-
CASSLKSGDTQYF
TGTGCCAGCAGCCTCAAGTCTGGAGATACGCAGTATTTT
>TRBV19|TRBJ2-3|-|-
CASSIGSQVVDTQYF
TGTGCCAGTAGTATAGGCAGCCAGGTGGTGGATACGCAGTATTTT
>TRBV18|TRBJ1-3|-|few
CASSMDRRSGNTIYF
TGTGCCAGCTCGATGGACCGACGCTCTGGAAACACCATATATTTT
>TRBV5-1|TRBJ2-3|-|-
CASSSSGSRSTDTQYF
TGCGCCAGCAGCTCCAGCGGATCAAGGAGCACAGATACGCAGTATTTT
>TRBV7-9|TRBJ1-1|-|few
CASSGKGNLNTEAFF
TGTGCCAGCAGCGGGAAAGGAAATCTCAACACTGAAGCTTTCTTT
>TRBV29-1|TRBJ1-2|TRBD1|few
CSVRAATGAHGYTF
TGCAGCGTTCGGGCTGCGACAGGGGCCCATGGCTACACCTTC
>TRBV11-1|TRBJ2-3|TRBD1|-
CASTSYGTGDTDTQYF
TGTGCCAGCACCTCATACGGGACAGGGGACACAGATACGCAGTATTTT
>TRBV5-6|TRBJ2-5|-|-
CASSPILGQETQYF
TGTGCCAGCAGCCCGATACTAGGCCAAGAGACCCAGTACTTC
>TRBV18|TRBJ1-5|-|-
CASSPDSNQPQHF
TGTGCCAGCTCACCGGATAGCAATCAGCCCCAGCATTTT
>TRBV6-5|TRBJ2-1|-|-
CASSSAREREQFF
TGTGCCAGCAGCTCTGCCCGGGAGAGAGAGCAGTTCTTC
>TRBV5-1|TRBJ2-1|TRBD2|-
CASSPDDSGGDNEQFF
TGCGCCAGCAGCCCGGACGACAGCGGGGGGGACAATGAGCAGTTCTTC
>TRBV7-2|TRBJ1-3|-|few
CASSLGSTGNTIYF
TGTGCCAGCAGCTTAGGGAGTACGGGAAACACCATATATTTT
>TRBV5-1|TRBJ2-2|TRBD1|few
CASSSNPATGGNTGELFF
TGCGCCAGCAGCTCAAATCCCGCGACAGGGGGGAACACCGGGGAGCTGTTTTTT
>TRBV11-1|TRBJ2-7|TRBD2|-
CASSFLSSGTYEQYF
TGTGCCAGCAGCTTCCTTTCTAGCGGGACCTACGAGCAGTACTTC
>TRBV4-1|TRBJ2-7|-|-
CASSQDLQEITYEQYF
TGCGCCAGCAGCCAAGATTTGCAGGAGATTACCTACGAGCAGTACTTC
>TRBV18|TRBJ2-6|TRBD1|few
CASSPDRSSGANVLTF
TGTGCCAGCTCACCGGACAGGTCCTCTGGGGCCAACGTCCTGACTTTC
>TRBV7-2|TRBJ2-7|-|few
CASSLNDGYEQYF
TGTGCCAGCAGCCTCAATGACGGTTACGAGCAGTACTTC
>TRBV29-1|TRBJ1-2|-|-
CSVEMGYGYTF
TGCAGCGTTGAAATGGGCTATGGCTACACCTTC
>TRBV30|TRBJ2-7|TRBD2|-
CAWTSGLADEQYF
TGTGCCTGGACTTCGGGACTAGCGGACGAGCAGTACTTC
>TRBV7-2|TRBJ2-5|-|-
CASSLGGGQETQYF
TGTGCCAGCAGCCTCGGGGGTGGACAAGAGACCCAGTACTTC
>TRBV15|TRBJ2-1|TRBD2|-
CATSSYSLAGMDEQFF
TGTGCCACCAGCAGCTATTCGCTAGCGGGAATGGATGAGCAGTTCTTC
>TRBV4-3|TRBJ2-7|-|-
CASSQDHGYEQYF
TGCGCCAGCAGCCAAGATCACGGGTACGAGCAGTACTTC
>TRBV7-2|TRBJ1-1|-|-
CASSLRGLNTEAFF
TGTGCCAGCAGCTTAAGGGGCCTGAACACTGAAGCTTTCTTT
>TRBV28|TRBJ1-4|TRBD1|few
CASSRLDRGKLFF
TGTGCCAGCAGCCGACTCGACAGGGGTAAACTGTTTTTT
>TRBV5-4|TRBJ2-3|-|few
CASSLGGRGGLSTDTQYF
TGTGCCAGCAGCTTGGGTGGTAGGGGAGGCTTGAGCACAGATACGCAGTATTTT